This T cell receptor beta chain originates from a study of blood T cell repertoires in COVID-19. Across the whole study: There were acute and convalescent COVID-19 samples, and they came from the United States, Italy and Spain.

The germline CDR1 and CDR2 sequences are LNHNV and YYDKDF (reference sequence). Trimming took 0 bases from V and 1 from J, leaving 15 bases between them. The CDR3 runs 17 residues. Data came from immunoSEQ multiplex PCR; TCRdb stores just in-frame clones and leaves some out. Among roughly 190,000 clones listed, 86% were seen once. The sequence was collected from a man aged 65 to 85 with acute or convalescent COVID-19. Input material: peripheral blood. The V gene is TRBV15, the J gene TRBJ1-1; D ambiguous. DNA for the CDR3: TGTGCCACCAGCAGAGATAATTCCTGGTACGGGAACACTGAAGCTTTCTTT. Translated: CATSRDNSWYGNTEAFF. The full variable domain, with the rest looked up from reference TRBV15 and TRBJ1-1, is DAMVIQNPRYQVTQFGKPVTLSCSQTLNHNVMYWYQQKSSQAPKLLFHYYDKDFNNEADTPDNFQSRRPNTSFCFLDIRSPGLGDTAMYLCATSRDNSWYGNTEAFFGQGTRLTVV.